The clone carrying this TCR beta chain was seen once. This entry belongs to a study of blood T cell repertoires in COVID-19. Turning to the study itself: Acute-phase and convalescent COVID-19 samples originated in the United States, Italy and Spain.

V dropped 5 bases and J dropped 1 base, with 9 bases sitting between them. Germline CDR1 and CDR2: LNHDA and SQIVND (reference sequence). This CDR3 spans 15 amino acids. The protocol was immunoSEQ multiplex PCR, while the TCRdb copy is restricted to in-frame clones and leaves out a portion. This sample yields 100,000 to 150,000 clones, of which around four fifths are seen a single time; roughly 10% belongs to the top ten. V is TRBV19 and J is TRBJ2-6, with a possible D match to TRBD2 (5 bases). This TCR was sampled from a man in his fifties or sixties with acute or convalescent COVID-19. The sample comprised peripheral blood. In DNA, the CDR3 is TGTGCCAGTAGTGCGGACTCATCTGGGGCCAACGTCCTGACTTTC. It specifies CASSADSSGANVLTF.